Below are 3 T cell receptor beta chains sequenced from a single sample in a study of chronic HIV infection and antiretroviral therapy. TCRdb independently ran MiXCR on the 5' RACE reads; one entry per CDR3 protein. The table includes 45,000 to 55,000 distinct CDR3 sequences, 15% to 20% detected once. Sample: peripheral blood. These receptors all come from an adult who had HIV and had not received antiretroviral therapy, or was an uninfected healthy control (not recorded which).

A remark on this clonotype: A much larger clonotype is one base distant, so this may be a read error. The V and J genes are TRBV12-3 or TRBV12-4 and TRBJ1-5, with TRBD1 as a possible D gene (5 bases). The CDR3 runs to 15 residues. CDR3 sequence: CASSSPRDRNQLQHF. The CDR3 DNA is TGTGCCAGCAGTTCCCCCCGGGACCGAAATCAGCTCCAGCATTTT.

CDR3 loop: CASQSGTDGGEQYF. The CDR3 bases are TGCGCCAGCCAATCCGGGACGGACGGCGGGGAGCAGTACTTC. This chain connects TRBV23-1 to TRBJ2-7, with D perhaps being TRBD1 or TRBD2 (5 bases each). TRBV23-1 is classed as an ORF, of uncertain function. The CDR3 spans 14 residues. Deletions cut 8 bases from V and 7 bases from J, with 21 bases between.

The rearrangement uses TRBV7-9 and TRBJ2-1; no clear D gene. This CDR3 is 12 amino acids long. In germline, CDR1 is SEHNR, CDR2 FQNEAQ (reference sequence). V was pared by 4 bases and J by 8 bases, with 9 bases between. Here the CDR3 reads CASSSPGYEQFF. The CDR3 DNA reads TGTGCCAGCAGCTCCCCCGGTTATGAGCAGTTCTTC.